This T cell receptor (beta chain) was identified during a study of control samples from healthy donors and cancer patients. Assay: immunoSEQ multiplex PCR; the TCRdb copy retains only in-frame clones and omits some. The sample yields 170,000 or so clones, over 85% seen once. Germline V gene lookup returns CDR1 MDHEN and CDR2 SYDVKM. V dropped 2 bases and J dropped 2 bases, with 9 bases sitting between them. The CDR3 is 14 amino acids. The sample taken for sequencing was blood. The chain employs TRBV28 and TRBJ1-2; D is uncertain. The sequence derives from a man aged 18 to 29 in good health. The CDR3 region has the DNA TGTGCCAGCAGTTTACTTACTATCAACTATGGCTACACCTTC. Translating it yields CASSLLTINYGYTF.